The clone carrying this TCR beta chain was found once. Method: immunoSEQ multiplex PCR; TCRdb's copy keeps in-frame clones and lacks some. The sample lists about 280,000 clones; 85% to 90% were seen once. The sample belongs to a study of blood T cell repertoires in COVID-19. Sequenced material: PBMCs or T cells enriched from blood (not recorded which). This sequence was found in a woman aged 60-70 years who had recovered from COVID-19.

The CDR3 protein is CASSFPTGANTGELFF. In DNA, the CDR3 is TGTGCCAGCAGCTTCCCCACAGGAGCGAACACCGGGGAGCTGTTTTTT. The V call is TRBV5-6, the J call TRBJ2-2; the D gene is possibly TRBD1 (5 bases). Germline V lookup: CDR1 SGHDT, CDR2 YYEEEE. Trimming cost V 2 bases and J 0 bases, with 11 bases left between them. CDR3 length equals 16 residues. Together with reference TRBV5-6 and TRBJ2-2, the CDR3 gives the full variable domain: DAGVTQSPTHLIKTRGQQVTLRCSPKSGHDTVSWYQQALGQGPQFIFQYYEEEERQRGNFPDRFSGHQFPNYSSELNVNALLLGDSALYLCASSFPTGANTGELFFGEGSRLTVL.